What follows is one T cell receptor beta chain and its context. Data came from immunoSEQ multiplex PCR; TCRdb stores just in-frame clones and leaves some out. The data show some 130,000 clones, over 75% seen once. This record comes from a study of control samples from healthy donors and cancer patients. Trimming took 3 bases from V and 5 from J; bases not matched to a gene: 8. Germline V gene data show CDR1 as GTSNPN and CDR2 as SVGIG (reference sequence). The CDR3 covers 15 residues. The sequenced material came from blood. This TCR derives from a man aged 35-49 years in good health. The genes are TRBV30 and TRBJ1-4; the match to TRBD1 covers 8 bases. The chain's CDR3 is CAWSGSGQGNEKLFF. The DNA for the CDR3 is TGTGCCTGGAGCGGAAGTGGACAGGGAAATGAAAAACTGTTTTTT.